This T cell receptor (beta chain) was captured in a study of T cell responses to AZD1222 COVID-19 vaccine (TCRdb year 2021). Regarding the complete study: AZD1222 recipients whose second dose came at about 4 weeks and those whose second dose came at about 12 weeks were combined into one group, since spike-specific TCR depth and breadth did not differ between the two schedules. A total of about 230 trial participants underwent TCR sequencing, of whom nearly 210 received two doses of AZD1222 and some 25 received two doses of the MenACWY control vaccine. Enrollment into the trials was organized by age into subgroups of 18-55, 56-69 and 70-plus years, and those subgroups contained about 160, 30 and 59 TCR-sequenced participants, respectively.

Study-wide findings and limitations: Because no samples from the day 14 peak response were available, repertoires could be characterized only after the peak T cell response. Conclusions about previously exposed vaccinees are limited, since just five or six AZD1222 recipients were seropositive for SARS-CoV-2 at baseline. The vaccine-associated CD4 TCRs covered the entire spike protein, and the dominant responses fell in regions 160-218 and 743-854. After two AZD1222 doses, spike-specific TCR breadth and depth were significantly higher than at day 0 and than in MenACWY recipients. Participants were mostly white British, with more females than males. The authors suggested clonal diversity may have been underestimated. Nearly half of unique spike-specific TCRs reportedly recognized epitopes outside regions mutated in the B.1.351 and B.1.1.7 variants. In the small 56-69-year group, the increase in depth fell short of significance, most likely because of low power.

The CDR3 measures 13 amino acids from cysteine to phenylalanine. The sequence is cut down to CDR3 DNA, 39 bases in frame from base 1. V is cut by 5 bases and J by 4 bases, and the space between the germline ends is 11 bases. Via the germline V gene, CDR1 is MDHEN and CDR2 SYDVKM. The time point label, as the study defines it: baseline before first vaccination. Vaccinee samples were obtained from the UK trials COV001 and COV002, which included a single-blind randomized controlled phase 2/3 trial of AZD1222 (ChAdOx1 nCoV-19) in healthy adults. For TCRbeta chain sequencing, PBMC samples from trial participants were taken at day 0 and at day 28 after the second dose. The CDR3 regions of human TCRbeta chains were analyzed by immunosequencing. The original methods were these. Repertoire TCRs were checked for matches against a reference library of SARS-CoV-2-specific TCRs that had been generated using the MIRA antigen-specificity platform. Breadth was defined as the fraction of unique TCRs that were SARS-CoV-2-associated. Depth was defined as the fraction of total T cells that were SARS-CoV-2-associated. Each spike-specific TCR was assigned to its reactive spike region and to a CD4 or CD8 class using the MIRA data. Log10-transformed breadth and depth values were compared by one-way ANOVA with Sidak's multiple comparisons tests. TCRdb mirrors the immuneACCESS table, restricted to in-frame sequences. Some clones are absent from its copies; in checked studies, under half trace to an unresolved V gene, and the reason for the others is unknown. V and J calls and clone size follow that table, whereas D and trimming were derived from the DNA. The sample has approximately 150,000 clones on record, about 91% of them singletons. Together, the top ten hold around 4% of the sample.

About this clone: Its antigen specificity is not known. No per-base quality is available; no much larger clone lies one base away.

This TCR came from an adult in good health. This specimen consisted of peripheral blood, obtained on day 0 of AZD1222 vaccination. Here the chain combines TRBV28 and TRBJ1-2, with no confident D gene call. The DNA reads as follows: TGTGCCAGCAGTGCGGTGGGGTCCTATGGCTACACCTTC. The translation is CASSAVGSYGYTF.